Below are 23 T cell receptor beta chains sequenced from a single sample in a study of cytomegalovirus exposure and HLA in healthy donors. Primers for the PCR totalled 60 Vbeta and 13 Jbeta. Profiling relied on immunoSEQ multiplex PCR, and the TCRdb table lists in-frame clones only, not all of them. The sample carries about 120,000 clones, over 75% recorded once. Sequenced input: PBMCs. All receptors come from a woman aged 18-35 years in good health and CMV-seronegative.

The V call is TRBV6-1, the J call TRBJ2-2; TRBD1 is a possible D gene (5 bases). The V gene's germline CDR1 is MNHNS and CDR2 SASEGT. This CDR3 region has 15 residues. V dropped 5 bases and J dropped 2 bases, with 12 bases sitting between them. Here the CDR3 reads CASSPVTDNTGELFF. In nucleotides, the CDR3 is TGTGCCAGCAGTCCGGTGACAGATAACACCGGGGAGCTGTTTTTT.

The chain couples TRBV9 to TRBJ1-2, with 8 bases identical to TRBD1. CDR3 size: 17 residues. Trimming took 2 bases from V and 11 from J; bases not matched to a gene: 20. Germline CDR1 SGDLS, CDR2 YYNGEE. Here the CDR3 reads CASSVLPQGQAVVRYTF. DNA for the CDR3: TGTGCCAGCAGCGTCCTTCCTCAGGGACAGGCGGTGGTTCGGTACACCTTC.

The CDR3 spells CATERQPPLRGYTF. In nucleotides, the CDR3 is TGTGCCACGGAAAGACAGCCTCCTTTACGAGGCTACACCTTC. This rearrangement joins TRBV19 to TRBJ1-2; possibly TRBD1 for D (5 bases). This CDR3 region has 14 residues. V lost 10 bases to trimming and J lost 8 bases, with 23 bases between them. Germline CDR1 LNHDA, CDR2 SQIVND (reference sequence).

The chain combines TRBV9 with TRBJ1-5; D call uncertain. Trimming took off 0 bases at V and 5 bases at J, with 6 bases between the two ends. The CDR3 is made up of 13 amino acids. Per the germline V gene, CDR1 is SGDLS and CDR2 is YYNGEE. The CDR3 region is CASSVDPDQPQHF. The CDR3 DNA follows: TGTGCCAGCAGCGTAGATCCCGATCAGCCCCAGCATTTT. Variable domain in full (rest from reference TRBV9 and TRBJ1-5): DSGVTQTPKHLITATGQRVTLRCSPRSGDLSVYWYQQSLDQGLQFLIQYYNGEERAKGNILERFSAQQFPDLHSELNLSSLELGDSALYFCASSVDPDQPQHFGDGTRLSIL.

The chain is built from TRBV11-2 and TRBJ2-1; 7 positions agree with TRBD2. CDR3 length: 13 amino acids. Trimming took 1 base from V and 8 from J; bases not matched to a gene: 2. Germline CDR1 and CDR2: SGHAT and FQNNGV. CDR3 nucleotides: TGTGCCAGCAGCTTAGGGGAGGGTTATGAGCAGTTCTTC. It codes for CASSLGEGYEQFF.

This clone has just a few counts. The chain carries TRBV19 and TRBJ2-1, with D uncertain. The length of the CDR3 is 13 residues. CDR1 is LNHDA, CDR2 SQIVND, per germline (reference sequence). The ends were cut back, 3 bases at V and 0 bases at J, with 3 bases in the middle. The CDR3 DNA reads TGTGCCAGTAGTATGAGCTCCTACAATGAGCAGTTCTTC. The encoded protein is CASSMSSYNEQFF.

The chain carries TRBV27 and TRBJ2-3, with 11 bases matching TRBD2. V lost 6 bases, J lost 0 bases, and 17 bases stayed unmatched. Germline V gene data show CDR1 as MNHEY and CDR2 as SMNVEV (reference sequence). CDR3 length: 20 amino acids. The CDR3 region has the DNA TGTGCCAGCAGGGGGGGTCTTGGGGTAGCGGGAGGGGCTAGCACAGATACGCAGTATTTT. Encoded protein: CASRGGLGVAGGASTDTQYF.

The chain recombines TRBV19 with TRBJ1-1; no definite D call. The CDR3 is made up of 18 amino acids. The ends were cut back, 0 bases at V and 0 bases at J, with 17 bases in the middle. The V gene's germline CDR1 is LNHDA and CDR2 SQIVND (reference sequence). The CDR3 nucleotides are TGTGCCAGTAGTATAGATCTCGAAGTTCAGTTCATGAACACTGAAGCTTTCTTT. This sequence encodes CASSIDLEVQFMNTEAFF.

This chain joins TRBV5-6 and TRBJ2-7; maybe TRBD2 (6 bases). CDR1 is SGHDT and CDR2 is YYEEEE in the germline V gene. Trimming took off 4 bases at V and 2 bases at J, with 10 bases between the two ends. The CDR3 totals 13 residues. CDR3 coding DNA: TGTGCCAGCAGCGCGACGGGAGCCTACGAGCAGTACTTC. This codes for CASSATGAYEQYF.

V gene TRBV6-5 combines with J gene TRBJ1-2; 7 nucleotides agree with TRBD1. This CDR3 has 15 amino acids. Unmatched junction bases numbered 7, after V lost 5 bases and J lost 1 base. CDR1 and CDR2 (germline): MNHEY, SVGAGI. CDR3 amino acids: CASSARGIVNYGYTF. CDR3 nucleotides: TGTGCCAGCAGTGCCAGGGGGATCGTTAACTATGGCTACACCTTC.

The J gene is TRBJ1-1, the V gene TRBV19, with TRBD1 identical over 7 bases. V gave up 6 bases and J gave up 3 bases; unmatched junction bases: 7. The CDR3 runs 14 residues. CDR1 is LNHDA and CDR2 is SQIVND in the germline V gene (reference sequence). CDR3 in amino acids: CASRAHRGHTEAFF. The DNA of the CDR3 is TGTGCCAGTAGAGCACATAGGGGGCACACTGAAGCTTTCTTT.

Of note for this clone: Other DNA sequences in the sample encode the same CDR3. The chain recombines TRBV6-6 with TRBJ1-3; D gene unclear. This CDR3 spans 14 amino acids. The ends were cut back, 6 bases at V and 0 bases at J, with 9 bases in the middle. Per germline, CDR1 MNHNY and CDR2 SVGAGI (reference sequence). CDR3 sequence reads: CASSLGSSGNTIYF. The CDR3 coding sequence is TGTGCCAGCAGCCTGGGGAGCTCTGGAAACACCATATATTTT.

This clone was counted only a few times. The gene calls are TRBV15 and TRBJ1-2; tentatively, D is TRBD1 (6 bases). Germline V gene sequence: CDR1 LNHNV, CDR2 YYDKDF (reference sequence). Trimming stripped 0 bases from V and 4 bases from J, with 15 bases between. The CDR3 consists of 16 residues. The CDR3 nucleotides are TGTGCCACCAGCAGAGATGGTCAGGGAGGGGGCTATGGCTACACCTTC. Amino acid sequence: CATSRDGQGGGYGYTF.

V usage is TRBV6-6 and J usage is TRBJ1-1, with TRBD1 matching 7 bases. The CDR3 has 11 residues. The V gene end was trimmed by 6 bases and the J gene end by 8 bases; junction bases not matched to a gene: 3. Germline lookup yields CDR1 MNHNY and CDR2 SVGAGI (reference sequence). In nucleotides, the CDR3 is TGTGCCAGCAGGGACAGGTTAGAAGCTTTCTTT. It codes for CASRDRLEAFF.

The V call is TRBV6-1, the J call TRBJ1-1; 7 bases are shared with TRBD1. After removal of 6 bases from V and 6 bases from J, the junction contained 10 bases not matched to a gene. The CDR3 is 14 residues long. Germline V gene sequence: CDR1 MNHNS, CDR2 SASEGT. CDR3 residues: CASRKLGQSAEAFF. The CDR3 bases are TGTGCCAGCAGGAAATTGGGACAGAGCGCTGAAGCTTTCTTT.

This clone was seen once. The chain joins TRBV5-4 to TRBJ1-1, with 8 bases aligning to TRBD1. Germline V gene lookup returns CDR1 SGHNT and CDR2 YYREEE (reference sequence). The J segment lost 6 bases and the V segment lost 5 bases, leaving 6 bases of the junction unmatched. The CDR3 runs 13 residues. CDR3 in DNA: TGTGCCAGCAGAAGACAGGGGTACCCTGAAGCTTTCTTT. Its protein product is CASRRQGYPEAFF.

The chain uses TRBV19 and TRBJ1-3; D gene ambiguous. The CDR3 runs 14 residues. The germline gives CDR1 LNHDA, CDR2 SQIVND (reference sequence). Trimming shortened V by 8 bases and J by 2 bases, and 13 bases separated the two germline ends. This chain's CDR3 is CASSLAMAGNTIYF. The CDR3 DNA reads TGTGCCAGTTCCCTTGCGATGGCTGGAAACACCATATATTTT.

This clone has only a few counts. The chain uses TRBV18 and TRBJ1-2; no firm D call. The CDR3 loop spans 15 amino acids. CDR1 and CDR2 (germline): KGHSH, LQKENI. V lost 3 bases to trimming and J lost 5 bases, with 16 bases between them. The DNA of the CDR3 is TGTGCCAGCTCACCGACCAAGGCAGGATGGTATGGCTACACCTTC. The encoded protein is CASSPTKAGWYGYTF.

The chain recombines TRBV9 with TRBJ2-7; 10 bases map to TRBD2. The CDR3 is 14 residues long. Trimming took 3 bases from V and 2 from J; bases not matched to a gene: 2. CDR1 and CDR2 (germline): SGDLS, YYNGEE. CDR3 sequence: CASSASGGPYEQYF. CDR3 sequence (DNA): TGTGCCAGCAGCGCTAGCGGGGGCCCCTACGAGCAGTACTTC.

This clone was recorded only once. CDR3 residues: CASSTTGFEAFF. CDR3 DNA: TGTGCCAGCAGTACTACAGGTTTTGAAGCTTTCTTT. This chain uses TRBV27 with TRBJ1-1, with TRBD1 as a possible D gene (5 bases). The V end lost 5 bases, the J end lost 7 bases, and 11 bases lay between the germline ends. This CDR3 region has 12 residues. Germline CDR1 and CDR2: MNHEY and SMNVEV (reference sequence).

The chain is built from TRBV5-8 and TRBJ1-4, with a weak D call TRBD1 (5 bases). V was pared by 3 bases and J by 0 bases, with 9 bases between. The CDR3 totals 15 residues. Germline CDR1 and CDR2: SGHTS and YDEGEE. The CDR3 DNA follows: TGTGCCAGCAGCTATGGACACGCAACTAATGAAAAACTGTTTTTT. As protein: CASSYGHATNEKLFF.

V usage is TRBV4-3 and J usage is TRBJ2-1, with TRBD2 matching over 13 bases. Trimming removed 1 base from V and 9 bases from J; junction bases left unmatched: 0. Germline V CDR1 and CDR2: LGHNA, YSLEER. The CDR3 extends over 14 amino acids. Here the CDR3 reads CASSQGLAGGEQFF. The CDR3 nucleotides read TGCGCCAGCAGCCAAGGACTAGCGGGGGGTGAGCAGTTCTTC.

J is TRBJ1-4 and V is TRBV28; possible D gene TRBD1, 6 bases. There are 16 residues in the CDR3. Germline-derived CDR1 and CDR2 are MDHEN and SYDVKM. The germline V and J ends were trimmed by 8 bases and 4 bases, with 20 bases remaining between them. This CDR3 reads CASGELVGQSNEKLFF. The CDR3 coding sequence is TGTGCCAGCGGTGAGTTGGTAGGACAGAGTAATGAAAAACTGTTTTTT.